The text below deals with one T cell receptor beta chain. Its antigen is not known. In this CDR3 the conserved last residue, phenylalanine or tryptophan, is missing, so a read error is likely. The DNA is omitted, as the CDR3 cannot be located on it reliably, and the CDR3 follows TCRdb's listing. TCR beta VDJ and CDR3 were profiled, and genomic DNA was the template. MiXCR was run by TCRdb on the reads, yielding one entry per CDR3 protein. The sample lists 200,000 to 300,000 distinct CDR3 sequences, 70% to 85% occurring once. These data come from a study of CD8+CD57+ T cells in acquired aplastic anemia. Turning to the study itself: Quantities of DNA derived from sorted CD4+ and CD8+ cells averaged approximately 3 ug. Study-wide points: Any difference that existed in CD8+ Simpson's diversity between patients and controls was not significant.

CDR1 and CDR2 (germline): SGHTA, FQGNSA. The CDR3 length is 13 residues, termini included. Previously, flow cytometry had revealed CD8+CD57+ cell expansion in the patients chosen for sequencing. Severe acquired aplastic anemia affected all patients. Each patient gave a blood sample that was collected before any therapy had been received. The sequence came from a human donor with aplastic anemia. The rearrangement joins TRBV7-2 to TRBJ1-2; the D segment call TRBD1 is taken from the table without a DNA check. The sequenced material came from sorted CD4+, CD8+, or CD8+CD57+ T cells (not recorded which) from PBMCs. The CDR3 reads CASSLNPTGNTDA.